This T cell receptor beta chain was recovered during a study of blood T cell repertoires in COVID-19. About the research overall: Specimens from acute and convalescent COVID-19 originated in the United States, Italy and Spain. T cells, B-cell-depleted T cells, or PBMCs supplied cDNA or gDNA.

Under the authors' procedure: Amplified reference gene primers provided the basis for estimating nucleated cell counts. The data were produced by immunoSEQ multiplex PCR, yet TCRdb's version contains in-frame clones alone and is incomplete. V and J calls and clone size are as listed in that table; D and trimming were resolved from the DNA. Of 80,000 to 95,000 clones detected, approximately 86% appear once; the ten largest clones hold 3%. Germline-derived CDR1 and CDR2 are MNHEY and SVGAGI. The V end lost 6 bases, the J end lost 2 bases, and 7 bases lay between the germline ends. This CDR3 has 12 amino acids.

The specimen sequenced was peripheral blood. The chain couples TRBV6-5 to TRBJ1-2; TRBD1 is a possible D gene (5 bases). This clonotype was sampled from a woman aged 50 to 60 with active or convalescent COVID-19. The CDR3 region is CASRDTNYGYTF. CDR3 DNA sequence: TGTGCCAGCAGGGACACCAACTATGGCTACACCTTC.